The T cell receptor (beta chain) described here comes from a study of T cells in Graves' hyperthyroidism and ophthalmopathy. Study background: Peripheral blood sampling occurred at initial diagnosis, before any treatment.

Using RNA transcripts as the source, TCR beta CDR3 regions were amplified. The HTBI primer set served for first-round RT-PCR of the TCR CDR3. TCRdb reanalysed the multiplex PCR reads using MiXCR and keeps one entry per CDR3 protein. Here the sample spans more than 250,000 distinct CDR3 sequences, roughly 15% being singletons. Whole-study results and caveats: Researchers report that a 13 V-J model separated ophthalmopathy from stable hyperthyroidism. Blood shared most expanded thyroid clonotypes above 0.001.

This clonotype was seen at least ten times. What it binds is unknown. This sequence originates from a woman between 45 and 60 years old with Graves' hyperthyroidism that later progressed to Graves' ophthalmopathy. The sample taken for sequencing was blood.

The CDR3 region is CAIKAGMNTEAFF. The CDR3 DNA is TGTGCCATCAAGGCAGGTATGAACACTGAAGCTTTCTTT. V usage is TRBV10-3 and J usage is TRBJ1-1; D is undetermined. Germline V gene data show CDR1 as ENHRY and CDR2 as SYGVKD. Trimming shortened V by 7 bases and J by 0 bases, and 9 bases separated the two germline ends. This CDR3 spans 13 amino acids.